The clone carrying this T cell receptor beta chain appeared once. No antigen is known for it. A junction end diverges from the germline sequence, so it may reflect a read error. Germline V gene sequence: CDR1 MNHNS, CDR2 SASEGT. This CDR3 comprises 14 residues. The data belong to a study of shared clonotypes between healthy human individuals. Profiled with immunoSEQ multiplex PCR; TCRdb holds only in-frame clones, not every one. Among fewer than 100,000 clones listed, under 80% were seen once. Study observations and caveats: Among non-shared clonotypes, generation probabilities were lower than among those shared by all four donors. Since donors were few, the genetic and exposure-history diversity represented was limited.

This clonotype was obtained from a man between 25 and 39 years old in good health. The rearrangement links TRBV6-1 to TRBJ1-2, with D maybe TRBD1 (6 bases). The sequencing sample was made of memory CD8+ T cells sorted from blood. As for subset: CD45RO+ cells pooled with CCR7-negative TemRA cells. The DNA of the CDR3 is TGTGCCAGCAGTGAAGTGGTCGAGACAGGAGTCCCACGCTTC. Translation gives CASSEVVETGVPRF.